This T cell receptor beta chain was sequenced for a study of T cells in localized non-small cell lung cancer. Study conclusions and caveats: Adjacent lung was found to contain a median approximately 60 of the top 100 tumor clones.

Germline loops: CDR1 SGHDT, CDR2 YYEEEE. Trimming cost V 7 bases and J 7 bases, with 12 bases left between them. The CDR3 is made up of 13 amino acids. Of note for this clone: The antigen is undetermined.

Method: immunoSEQ multiplex PCR; TCRdb's copy keeps in-frame clones and lacks some. The sample contains around 40,000 clones, 85% to 90% of which appear only once. The receptor was derived from a woman aged 18-55 years with stage III lung adenocarcinoma. Sequencing used peripheral blood, obtained before any cancer treatment. The rearrangement joins TRBV5-6 to TRBJ1-6; D call uncertain. CDR3 in amino acids: CASVRAGNSPLHF. The CDR3 DNA sequence: TGTGCCAGCGTCCGGGCTGGGAATTCACCCCTCCACTTT.